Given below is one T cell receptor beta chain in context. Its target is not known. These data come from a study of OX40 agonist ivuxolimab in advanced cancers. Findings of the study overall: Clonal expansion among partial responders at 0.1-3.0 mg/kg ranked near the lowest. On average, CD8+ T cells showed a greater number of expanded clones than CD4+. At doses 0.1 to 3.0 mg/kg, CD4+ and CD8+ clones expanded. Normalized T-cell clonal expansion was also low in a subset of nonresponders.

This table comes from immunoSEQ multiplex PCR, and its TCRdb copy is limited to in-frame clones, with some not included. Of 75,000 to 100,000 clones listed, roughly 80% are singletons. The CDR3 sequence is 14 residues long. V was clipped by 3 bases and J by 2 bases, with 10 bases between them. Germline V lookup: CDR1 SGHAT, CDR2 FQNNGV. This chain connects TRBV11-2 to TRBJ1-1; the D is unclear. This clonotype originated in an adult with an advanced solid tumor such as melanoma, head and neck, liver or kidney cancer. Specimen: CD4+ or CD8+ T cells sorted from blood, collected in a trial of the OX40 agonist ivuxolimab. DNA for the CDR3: TGTGCCAGCAGCTTGGGAACACTTAACACTGAAGCTTTCTTT. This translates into CASSLGTLNTEAFF.